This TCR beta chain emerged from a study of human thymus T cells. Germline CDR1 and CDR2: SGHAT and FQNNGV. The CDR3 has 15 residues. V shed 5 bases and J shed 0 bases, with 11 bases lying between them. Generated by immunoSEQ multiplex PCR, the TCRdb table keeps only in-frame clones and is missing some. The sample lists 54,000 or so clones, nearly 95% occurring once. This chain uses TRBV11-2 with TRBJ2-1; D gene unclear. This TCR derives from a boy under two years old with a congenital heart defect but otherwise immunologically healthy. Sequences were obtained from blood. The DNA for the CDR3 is TGTGCCAGCAGCCTCACCCACAGCTCCTACAATGAGCAGTTCTTC. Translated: CASSLTHSSYNEQFF.